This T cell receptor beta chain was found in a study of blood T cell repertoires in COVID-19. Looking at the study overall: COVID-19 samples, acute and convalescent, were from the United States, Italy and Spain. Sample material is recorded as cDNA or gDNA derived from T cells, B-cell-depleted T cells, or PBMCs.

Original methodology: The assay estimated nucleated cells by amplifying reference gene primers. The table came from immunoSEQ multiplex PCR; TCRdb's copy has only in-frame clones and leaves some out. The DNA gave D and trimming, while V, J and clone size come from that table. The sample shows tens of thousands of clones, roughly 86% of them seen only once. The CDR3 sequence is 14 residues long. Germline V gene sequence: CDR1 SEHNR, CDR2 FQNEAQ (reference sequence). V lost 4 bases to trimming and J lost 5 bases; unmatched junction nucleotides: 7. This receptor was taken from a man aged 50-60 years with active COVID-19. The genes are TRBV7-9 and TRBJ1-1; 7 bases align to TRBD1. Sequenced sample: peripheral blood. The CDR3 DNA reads TGTGCCAGCAGCTCACGACAGGGTTGGACTGAAGCTTTCTTT. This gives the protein CASSSRQGWTEAFF.